These 28 T cell receptor beta chains were sequenced from one sample in a study of T cell repertoires in cytomegalovirus infection. MiXCR was run by TCRdb on the reads, yielding one entry per CDR3 protein. Among around 490,000 distinct CDR3 sequences listed, 26% were seen once. The material sequenced was PBMCs. All receptors come from a human donor in good health (CMV status not recorded). Some clones in this sample may be carry-over from other donors' samples.

This clonotype showed up just a few times. The V call is TRBV6-2 or TRBV6-3, the J call TRBJ2-7; no clear D. This CDR3 region has 13 residues. Looked up from germline, CDR1 is MNHEY and CDR2 is SVGEGT. The V end was cut by 5 bases, the J end by 3 bases, with 11 bases between. CDR3 amino acids: CASSPRPSYEQYF. The CDR3 DNA is TGTGCCAGCAGTCCAAGGCCGAGCTACGAGCAGTACTTC.

This clonotype has at least ten counts. The V and J genes are TRBV7-2 and TRBJ1-1; D is unresolved. This CDR3 is built from 14 residues. Trimming stripped 1 base from V and 7 bases from J, with 13 bases between. Germline CDR1 is SGHTA and CDR2 is FQGNSA. The CDR3 is CASSLVRGIVEAFF. CDR3 DNA sequence: TGTGCCAGCAGCTTAGTACGGGGTATCGTTGAAGCTTTCTTT.

DNA for the CDR3: TGTGCCAGCAGTATGGGACAGGTTTACTCTGGAAACACCATATATTTT. It translates to CASSMGQVYSGNTIYF. This rearrangement joins TRBV12-3 or TRBV12-4 to TRBJ1-3; 8 nucleotides match TRBD1. V shed 5 bases and J 0 bases; nucleotides not matched to a gene: 6. The CDR3 extends over 16 amino acids.

This clonotype turned up a few times. This rearrangement joins TRBV28 to TRBJ1-2, with D possibly matching TRBD1 (5 bases). Trimming took 5 bases from V and 1 from J, leaving 14 bases between them. Germline CDR1 reads MDHEN; CDR2 reads SYDVKM. The CDR3 runs to 15 residues. The CDR3 nucleotides are TGTGCCAGCAGTACTTATGACAGCATTAACTATGGCTACACCTTC. Translated: CASSTYDSINYGYTF.

V and J are TRBV7-2 and TRBJ2-6; D gene ambiguous. CDR1 is SGHTA, CDR2 FQGNSA, per germline. The CDR3 sequence is 15 residues long. Trimming took 1 base from V and 3 from J, leaving 7 bases between them. This chain's CDR3 is CASSLDRVGANVLTF. In DNA, the CDR3 is TGTGCCAGCAGCTTAGACCGGGTTGGGGCCAACGTCCTGACTTTC. Drawing the rest from reference TRBV7-2 and TRBJ2-6, the complete variable domain is GAGVSQSPSNKVTEKGKDVELRCDPISGHTALYWYRQSLGQGLEFLIYFQGNSAPDKSGLPSDRFSAERTGGSVSTLTIQRTQQEDSAVYLCASSLDRVGANVLTFGAGSRLTVL.

The chain employs TRBV10-3 and TRBJ1-6; no reliable D call. The CDR3 is made up of 16 amino acids. V shed 6 bases and J shed 4 bases, with 16 bases lying between them. The germline V gene has CDR1 ENHRY and CDR2 SYGVKD. The CDR3 region is CAIRDQAQTYNSPLHF. CDR3 DNA sequence: TGTGCCATCAGGGACCAGGCGCAGACTTATAATTCACCCCTCCACTTT.

The V call is TRBV12-3 or TRBV12-4, the J call TRBJ1-5, with D unresolved. Trimming left V 3 bases short and J 0 bases short, with 9 bases between. There are 15 residues in the CDR3. CDR3 sequence: CASSFSVDSNQPQHF. Here the CDR3 DNA reads TGTGCCAGCAGTTTCTCAGTGGATAGCAATCAGCCCCAGCATTTT.

The chain joins TRBV15 to TRBJ1-1, with D possibly being TRBD1 (5 bases). The CDR3 is 14 amino acids. Germline loops: CDR1 LNHNV, CDR2 YYDKDF (reference sequence). The germline V and J ends were trimmed by 0 bases and 11 bases, with 16 bases remaining between them. In DNA, the CDR3 is TGTGCCACCAGCAGAGAGCAATTTGGCCCAGGGGCTTTCTTT. Translation: CATSREQFGPGAFF.

This rearrangement joins TRBV20-1 to TRBJ1-5; D call uncertain. V lost 5 bases and J lost 0, with 8 bases in between. The CDR3 is made up of 13 amino acids. The germline gives CDR1 DFQATT, CDR2 SNEGSKA (reference sequence). The CDR3 protein is CSAGGYSNQPQHF. CDR3 DNA: TGCAGTGCTGGAGGTTATAGCAATCAGCCCCAGCATTTT.

This clonotype was counted only a few times. The V and J genes are TRBV20-1 and TRBJ2-1, with TRBD2 matching over 8 bases. V was clipped by 4 bases and J by 9 bases; unmatched bases: 11. The CDR3 extends over 14 amino acids. Looked up from germline, CDR1 is DFQATT and CDR2 is SNEGSKA (reference sequence). CDR3 nucleotides: TGCAGTGCTACACAAATAGCGGGACGATCTGAGCAGTTCTTC. Its translation: CSATQIAGRSEQFF.

This clonotype was observed many times. This chain joins TRBV7-2 and TRBJ1-5; the D gene is possibly TRBD1 (5 bases). The CDR3 loop spans 15 amino acids. V was shortened by 1 base and J by 6 bases, with 13 bases between the two germline ends. Germline assignment: CDR1 SGHTA and CDR2 FQGNSA. The DNA of the CDR3 is TGTGCCAGCAGCTTAGTGTCAGGGATCGGTCAGCCCCAGCATTTT. Encoded protein: CASSLVSGIGQPQHF.

The chain joins TRBV7-2 to TRBJ1-6, with 7 nucleotides matching TRBD1. After removal of 5 bases from V and 13 bases from J, the junction contained 8 bases not matched to a gene. The germline V gene has CDR1 SGHTA and CDR2 FQGNSA. CDR3 length: 13 residues. CDR3 sequence (DNA): TGTGCCAGCAGCAACCGACAGGGTGTTCCCCTCCACTTT. It yields the protein CASSNRQGVPLHF. Filled out from reference TRBV7-2 and TRBJ1-6, the complete variable domain reads GAGVSQSPSNKVTEKGKDVELRCDPISGHTALYWYRQSLGQGLEFLIYFQGNSAPDKSGLPSDRFSAERTGGSVSTLTIQRTQQEDSAVYLCASSNRQGVPLHFGNGTRLTVT.

The gene calls are TRBV11-2 and TRBJ1-1; D may be TRBD1 (5 bases). The CDR3 is 14 amino acids. V was trimmed by 3 bases and J by 4 bases, leaving 12 bases between them. The germline gives CDR1 SGHAT, CDR2 FQNNGV. Written as DNA, the CDR3 is TGTGCCAGCAGCTTGCGCAGGGTGCTCACTGAAGCTTTCTTT. This gives the protein CASSLRRVLTEAFF.

V and J are TRBV6-1 and TRBJ1-2; D is possibly TRBD1 (6 bases). From germline, CDR1 is MNHNS and CDR2 SASEGT. Deletions cut 0 bases from V and 4 bases from J, with 15 bases between. The CDR3 runs to 16 residues. The CDR3 sequence: CASSEAGGGGIYGYTF. In DNA form, the CDR3 reads TGTGCCAGCAGTGAAGCAGGGGGTGGGGGGATCTATGGCTACACCTTC.

This clonotype has just a few counts. V usage is TRBV27 and J usage is TRBJ1-5; a weak D match, TRBD1 (6 bases). Between the trimmed V and J ends, which lost 4 bases and 4 bases, there was a span of 8 bases. The CDR3 has 13 amino acids. Germline V gene sequence: CDR1 MNHEY, CDR2 SMNVEV (reference sequence). In nucleotides, the CDR3 is TGTGCCAGCAGTTACAGGGATAATCAGCCCCAGCATTTT. This translates into CASSYRDNQPQHF.

In its sample, this clonotype was seen many times. DNA for the CDR3: TGTGCCAGCAGCTTAGTTGGGACTAGCGGGAGGGTAGGCAAAAACATTCAGTACTTC. This translates into CASSLVGTSGRVGKNIQYF. This rearrangement joins TRBV7-2 to TRBJ2-4; TRBD2 aligns across 16 bases. The V gene end was trimmed by 1 base and the J gene end by 3 bases; junction bases not matched to a gene: 6. Germline loops: CDR1 SGHTA, CDR2 FQGNSA. The CDR3 runs to 19 residues. The variable domain in full, completed from reference TRBV7-2 and TRBJ2-4, reads GAGVSQSPSNKVTEKGKDVELRCDPISGHTALYWYRQSLGQGLEFLIYFQGNSAPDKSGLPSDRFSAERTGGSVSTLTIQRTQQEDSAVYLCASSLVGTSGRVGKNIQYFGAGTRLSVL.

The rearrangement joins TRBV11-2 to TRBJ2-1, with a tentative D call TRBD2 (6 bases). V was cut by 5 bases and J by 7 bases, with 15 bases left in between. Germline V gene data show CDR1 as SGHAT and CDR2 as FQNNGV. The CDR3 covers 14 residues. In nucleotides, the CDR3 is TGTGCCAGCAGCCGGGAGAGGTTAGGGAATGAGCAGTTCTTC. It encodes CASSRERLGNEQFF.

The chain uses TRBV6-2 or TRBV6-3 and TRBJ1-2; possibly TRBD1 for D (5 bases). The V gene lost 5 bases and the J gene lost 1 base, with 8 bases spanning the gap. CDR3 length: 13 amino acids. Germline-derived CDR1 and CDR2 are MNHEY and SVGEGT. As DNA, the CDR3 is TGTGCCAGCAGTAAAGGGGATAACTATGGCTACACCTTC. Amino acid sequence: CASSKGDNYGYTF.

In its sample, this clonotype was seen many times. This sequence joins TRBV11-2 and TRBJ1-2; D perhaps matches TRBD1 (6 bases). Germline V gene sequence: CDR1 SGHAT, CDR2 FQNNGV. V lost 6 bases and J lost 4, with 18 bases in between. The CDR3 covers 15 residues. Here the CDR3 reads CASSSGTPGPYGYTF. DNA of the CDR3: TGTGCCAGCAGTTCCGGGACACCCGGACCCTATGGCTACACCTTC.

The chain uses TRBV27 and TRBJ2-2; D uncertain. The CDR3 length is 13 residues. Germline V CDR1 and CDR2: MNHEY, SMNVEV (reference sequence). The V gene lost 6 bases and the J gene lost 5 bases, with 10 bases spanning the gap. The CDR3 loop is CASSALNTGELFF. CDR3 sequence (DNA): TGTGCCAGCAGCGCCCTCAATACCGGGGAGCTGTTTTTT.

This clonotype was detected a few times. The chain uses TRBV28 and TRBJ2-7, with 9 bases aligning to TRBD1. Germline V gene sequence: CDR1 MDHEN, CDR2 SYDVKM. The CDR3 contains 18 residues. The V segment lost 2 bases and the J segment 3 bases; nucleotides outside the gene matches: 14. This CDR3 reads CASSLLRLTGTGSYEQYF. The CDR3, as DNA: TGTGCCAGCAGTTTACTACGTTTAACCGGGACAGGGAGCTACGAGCAGTACTTC.

There are many counts of this clonotype. This chain uses TRBV7-8 with TRBJ2-6; no clear D gene. CDR1 and CDR2 (germline): SGHVS, FQNEAQ. The V gene lost 5 bases and the J gene lost 1 base, with 9 bases spanning the gap. There are 15 residues in the CDR3. In DNA form, the CDR3 reads TGTGCCAGCAGCCCCCAAGTTTCTGGGGCCAACGTCCTGACTTTC. Its protein is CASSPQVSGANVLTF.

The V call is TRBV4-1, the J call TRBJ2-1, with TRBD2 as a possible D gene (6 bases). V lost 4 bases, J lost 7 bases, and 20 bases lay in between. The CDR3 totals 16 residues. CDR1 is MGHRA, CDR2 YSYEKL, per germline. DNA for the CDR3: TGCGCCAGCAGCCGCCCCCGGGACTGGGTTGTAAATGAGCAGTTCTTC. Protein: CASSRPRDWVVNEQFF.

This clonotype was recorded a few times. This chain connects TRBV5-6 to TRBJ2-5; 7 bases line up with TRBD1. The CDR3 is 15 amino acids. Looked up from germline, CDR1 is SGHDT and CDR2 is YYEEEE. With V trimmed by 4 bases and J by 3 bases, 9 bases remained unmatched. The DNA of the CDR3 is TGTGCCAGCAGCGACACCGGGACAGATAAAGAGACCCAGTACTTC. It yields the protein CASSDTGTDKETQYF.

The rearrangement links TRBV6-2 or TRBV6-3 to TRBJ1-2; D remains ambiguous. Trimming took off 0 bases at V and 4 bases at J, with 12 bases between the two ends. The germline gives CDR1 MNHEY, CDR2 SVGEGT. CDR3 length equals 15 residues. In DNA, the CDR3 is TGTGCCAGCAGTTACTCGGACTTACCTCGCTATGGCTACACCTTC. Translation: CASSYSDLPRYGYTF.

The chain combines TRBV28 with TRBJ1-5, with 8 bases lining up with TRBD1. The junction had 8 bases not matched to a gene; V was cut back by 5 bases and J by 2 bases. This CDR3 contains 16 residues. CDR1 and CDR2 (germline): MDHEN, SYDVKM. The CDR3 loop is CASSEPETGGNQPQHF. The CDR3 DNA reads TGTGCCAGCAGTGAGCCCGAGACAGGGGGCAATCAGCCCCAGCATTTT.

This clonotype was detected only a few times. The rearrangement joins TRBV6-1 to TRBJ2-7; no clear D gene. Germline CDR1 is MNHNS and CDR2 is SASEGT. V was clipped by 6 bases and J by 0 bases, with 12 bases between them. This CDR3 is 14 amino acids long. The CDR3, as DNA: TGTGCCAGCAGAGACACCGCCGTCTCCTACGAGCAGTACTTC. Its protein is CASRDTAVSYEQYF.

The chain combines TRBV5-4 with TRBJ2-5, with a tentative D call TRBD2 (6 bases). The CDR3 contains 14 residues. Per germline, CDR1 SGHNT and CDR2 YYREEE (reference sequence). V was cut by 5 bases and J by 4 bases, with 15 bases left in between. The CDR3: CASSARGLGETQYF. The CDR3 DNA is TGTGCCAGCAGTGCTAGGGGACTGGGAGAGACCCAGTACTTC.